This TCR beta chain was observed in a study of T cell responses to AZD1222 COVID-19 vaccine. Overall study results and limits: At 160-218 and 743-854, vaccine-associated CD4 TCRs were dominant, and they spanned spike. Once two AZD1222 doses were given, Spike-specific TCR breadth and depth went up. Just a handful of people given AZD1222 tested seropositive at baseline.

CDR3 length: 15 residues. Deletions cut 3 bases from V and 0 bases from J, with 9 bases between. Germline V gene data show CDR1 as MDHEN and CDR2 as SYDVKM. Generated by immunoSEQ multiplex PCR, the TCRdb table keeps only in-frame clones and is missing some. The sample yields just under 85,000 clones, 80% to 90% seen once. Points on this clone: Its antigen is unknown.

V gene TRBV28 combines with J gene TRBJ1-5; D not resolved. The specimen comprised peripheral blood, sampled on day 0 of AZD1222 vaccination. The origin of this receptor is an adult in good health. CDR3 in amino acids: CASSFEGISNQPQHF. CDR3 in DNA: TGTGCCAGCAGTTTTGAGGGCATTAGCAATCAGCCCCAGCATTTT.